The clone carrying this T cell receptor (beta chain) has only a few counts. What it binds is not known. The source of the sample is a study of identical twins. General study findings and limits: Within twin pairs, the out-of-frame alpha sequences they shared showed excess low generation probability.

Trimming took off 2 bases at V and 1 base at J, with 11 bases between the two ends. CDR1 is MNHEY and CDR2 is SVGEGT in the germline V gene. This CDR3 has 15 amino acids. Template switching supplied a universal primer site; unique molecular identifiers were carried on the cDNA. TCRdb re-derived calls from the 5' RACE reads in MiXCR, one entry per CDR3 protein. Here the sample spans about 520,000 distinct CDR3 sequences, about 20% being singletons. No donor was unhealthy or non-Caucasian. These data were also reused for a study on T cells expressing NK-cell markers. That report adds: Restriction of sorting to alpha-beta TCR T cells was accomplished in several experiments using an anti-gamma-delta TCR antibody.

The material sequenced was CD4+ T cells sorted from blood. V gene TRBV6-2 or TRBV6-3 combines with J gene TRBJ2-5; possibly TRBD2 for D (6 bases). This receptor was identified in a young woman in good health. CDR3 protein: CASSYRPGGQETQYF. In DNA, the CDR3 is TGTGCCAGCAGTTACCGACCCGGGGGCCAAGAGACCCAGTACTTC.